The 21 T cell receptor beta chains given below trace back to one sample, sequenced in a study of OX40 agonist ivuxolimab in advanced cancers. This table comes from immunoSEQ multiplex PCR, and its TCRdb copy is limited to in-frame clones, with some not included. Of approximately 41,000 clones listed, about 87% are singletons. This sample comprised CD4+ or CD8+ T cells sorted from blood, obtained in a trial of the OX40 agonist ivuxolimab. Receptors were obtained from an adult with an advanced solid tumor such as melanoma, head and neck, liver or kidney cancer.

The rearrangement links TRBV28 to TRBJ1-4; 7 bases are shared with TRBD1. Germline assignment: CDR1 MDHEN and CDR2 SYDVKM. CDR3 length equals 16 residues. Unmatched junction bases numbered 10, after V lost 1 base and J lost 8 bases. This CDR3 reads CASSLFSGGSREKLFF. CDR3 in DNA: TGTGCCAGCAGTTTATTTTCAGGGGGATCGAGGGAAAAACTGTTTTTT.

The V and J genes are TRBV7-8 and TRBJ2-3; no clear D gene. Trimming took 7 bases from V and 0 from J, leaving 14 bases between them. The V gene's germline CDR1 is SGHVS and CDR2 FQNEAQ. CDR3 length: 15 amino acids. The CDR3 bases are TGTGCCAGCACCGCCTCCCCTGTTAGCACAGATACGCAGTATTTT. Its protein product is CASTASPVSTDTQYF.

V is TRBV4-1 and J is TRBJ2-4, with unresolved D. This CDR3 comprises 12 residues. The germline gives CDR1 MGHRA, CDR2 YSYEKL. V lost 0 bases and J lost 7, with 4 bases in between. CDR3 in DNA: TGCGCCAGCAGCCAAGATATTAACATTCAGTACTTC. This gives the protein CASSQDINIQYF.

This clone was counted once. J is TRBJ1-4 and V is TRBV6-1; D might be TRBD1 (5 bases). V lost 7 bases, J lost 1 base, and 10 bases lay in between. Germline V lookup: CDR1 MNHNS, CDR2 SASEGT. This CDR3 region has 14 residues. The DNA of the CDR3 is TGTGCCAGCACCCCCGGGGGAACTAATGAAAAACTGTTTTTT. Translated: CASTPGGTNEKLFF.

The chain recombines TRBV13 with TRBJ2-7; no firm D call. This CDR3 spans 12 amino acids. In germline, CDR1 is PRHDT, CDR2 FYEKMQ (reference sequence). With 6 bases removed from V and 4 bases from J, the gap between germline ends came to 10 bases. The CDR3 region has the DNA TGTGCCAGCAGTGAGACGTCGTACGAGCAGTACTTC. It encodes CASSETSYEQYF.

CDR3 residues: CASSTGTSQETQYF. CDR3 in DNA: TGTGCCAGCAGTACCGGGACATCTCAAGAGACCCAGTACTTC. The chain couples TRBV21-1 to TRBJ2-5; the table gives TRBD1 as D, unverified against the DNA. TRBV21-1 is annotated as a pseudogene. CDR3 size: 14 residues.

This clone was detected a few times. The CDR3 here is CASSLSTGEDEQFF. The DNA for the CDR3 is TGTGCCAGCAGTTTATCTACAGGGGAGGATGAGCAGTTCTTC. V is TRBV27 and J is TRBJ2-1; D perhaps matches TRBD1 (7 bases). V shed 0 bases and J shed 8 bases, with 11 bases lying between them. Germline lookup yields CDR1 MNHEY and CDR2 SMNVEV (reference sequence). The CDR3 has 14 amino acids.

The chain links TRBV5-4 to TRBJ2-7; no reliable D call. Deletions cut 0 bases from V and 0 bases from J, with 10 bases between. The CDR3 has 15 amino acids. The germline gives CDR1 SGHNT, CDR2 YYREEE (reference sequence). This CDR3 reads CASSLEDLSSYEQYF. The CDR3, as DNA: TGTGCCAGCAGCTTGGAGGACCTGAGCTCCTACGAGCAGTACTTC.

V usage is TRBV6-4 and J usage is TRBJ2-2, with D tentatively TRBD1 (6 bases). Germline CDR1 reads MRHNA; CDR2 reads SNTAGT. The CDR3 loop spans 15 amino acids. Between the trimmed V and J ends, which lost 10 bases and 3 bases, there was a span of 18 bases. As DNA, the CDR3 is TGTGCCACCAGACCGGGACATCTAGACACCGGGGAGCTGTTTTTT. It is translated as CATRPGHLDTGELFF.

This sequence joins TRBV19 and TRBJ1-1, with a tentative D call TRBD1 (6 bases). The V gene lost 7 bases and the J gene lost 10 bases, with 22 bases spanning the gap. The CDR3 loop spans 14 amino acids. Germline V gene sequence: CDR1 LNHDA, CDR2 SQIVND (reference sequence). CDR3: CASTPPGGGLRAFF. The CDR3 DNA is TGTGCCAGTACCCCCCCCGGGGGGGGGCTTAGAGCTTTCTTT.

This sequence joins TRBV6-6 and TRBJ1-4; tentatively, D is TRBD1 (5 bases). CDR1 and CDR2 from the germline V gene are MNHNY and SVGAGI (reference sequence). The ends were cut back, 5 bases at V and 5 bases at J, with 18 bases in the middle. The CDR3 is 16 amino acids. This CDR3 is CASSTESESGNEKLFF. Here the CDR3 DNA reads TGTGCCAGCAGTACAGAATCGGAGTCAGGGAATGAAAAACTGTTTTTT.

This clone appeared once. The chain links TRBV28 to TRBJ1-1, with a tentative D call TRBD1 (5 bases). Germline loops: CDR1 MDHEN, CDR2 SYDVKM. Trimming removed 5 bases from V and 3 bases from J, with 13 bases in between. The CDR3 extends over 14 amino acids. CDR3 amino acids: CASSQNLGDTEAFF. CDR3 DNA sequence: TGTGCCAGCAGTCAAAATTTAGGGGACACTGAAGCTTTCTTT. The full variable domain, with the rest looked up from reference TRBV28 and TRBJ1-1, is DVKVTQSSRYLVKRTGEKVFLECVQDMDHENMFWYRQDPGLGLRLIYFSYDVKMKEKGDIPEGYSVSREKKERFSLILESASTNQTSMYLCASSQNLGDTEAFFGQGTRLTVV.

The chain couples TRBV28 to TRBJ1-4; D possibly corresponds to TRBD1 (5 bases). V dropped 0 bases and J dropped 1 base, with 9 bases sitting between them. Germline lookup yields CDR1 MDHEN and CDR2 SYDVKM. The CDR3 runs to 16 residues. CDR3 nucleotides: TGTGCCAGCAGTTTATGGGGGGGAGAAACTAATGAAAAACTGTTTTTT. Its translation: CASSLWGGETNEKLFF.

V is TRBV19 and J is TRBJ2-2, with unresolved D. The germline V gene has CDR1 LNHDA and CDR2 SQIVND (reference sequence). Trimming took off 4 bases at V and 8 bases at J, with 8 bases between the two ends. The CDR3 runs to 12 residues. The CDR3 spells CASSTRIGELFF. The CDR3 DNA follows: TGTGCCAGTAGTACCCGCATTGGGGAGCTGTTTTTT.

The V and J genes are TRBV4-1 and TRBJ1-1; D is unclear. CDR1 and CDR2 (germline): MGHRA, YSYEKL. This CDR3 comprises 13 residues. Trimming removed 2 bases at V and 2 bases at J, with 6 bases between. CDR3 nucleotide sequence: TGCGCCAGCAGCCAAATCGATAACACTGAAGCTTTCTTT. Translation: CASSQIDNTEAFF.

CDR3 residues: CASTTGDQETQYF. For the CDR3, the DNA is TGTGCCAGCACCACAGGGGACCAAGAGACCCAGTACTTC. The rearrangement joins TRBV28 to TRBJ2-5, with TRBD1 matching over 7 bases. With V trimmed by 7 bases and J by 0 bases, 2 bases remained unmatched. Germline V gene lookup returns CDR1 MDHEN and CDR2 SYDVKM. The CDR3 is 13 residues long.

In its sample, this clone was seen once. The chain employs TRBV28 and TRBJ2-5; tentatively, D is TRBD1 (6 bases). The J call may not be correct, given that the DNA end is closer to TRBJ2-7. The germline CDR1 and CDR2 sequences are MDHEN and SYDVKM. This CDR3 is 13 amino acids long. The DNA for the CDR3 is TGTGCCAGCAGCTCCGGGACACTCTACGAGCAGTACTTC. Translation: CASSSGTLYEQYF.

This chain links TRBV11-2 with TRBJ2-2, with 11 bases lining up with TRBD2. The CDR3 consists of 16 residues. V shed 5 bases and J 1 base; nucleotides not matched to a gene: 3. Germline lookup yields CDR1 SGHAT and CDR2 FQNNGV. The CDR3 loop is CASSPGLAGNTGELFF. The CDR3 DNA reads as TGTGCCAGCAGCCCCGGACTAGCGGGGAACACCGGGGAGCTGTTTTTT.

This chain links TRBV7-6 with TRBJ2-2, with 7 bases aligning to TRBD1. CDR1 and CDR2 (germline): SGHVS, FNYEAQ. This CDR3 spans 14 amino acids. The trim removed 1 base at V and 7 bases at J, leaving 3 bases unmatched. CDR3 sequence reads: CASSLEGADGELFF. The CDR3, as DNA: TGTGCCAGCAGCTTAGAGGGGGCCGACGGGGAGCTGTTTTTT.

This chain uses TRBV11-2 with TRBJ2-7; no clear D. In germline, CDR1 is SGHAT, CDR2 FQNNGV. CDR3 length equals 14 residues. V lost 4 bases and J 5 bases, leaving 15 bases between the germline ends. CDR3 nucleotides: TGTGCCAGCAGCTCTAGGGTAGTTACCCACGAGCAGTACTTC. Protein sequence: CASSSRVVTHEQYF.

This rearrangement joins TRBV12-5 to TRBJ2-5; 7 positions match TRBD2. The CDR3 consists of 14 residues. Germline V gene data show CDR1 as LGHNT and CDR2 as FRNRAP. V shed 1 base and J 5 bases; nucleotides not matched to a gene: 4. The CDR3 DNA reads TGTGCTAGTGGTTTGGGGGGGGGTTTTGAGACCCAGTACTTC. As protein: CASGLGGGFETQYF.